This T cell receptor beta chain was retrieved from a study of blood T cell repertoires in COVID-19. The overall study: Samples representing acute and convalescent COVID-19 were sourced from the United States, Italy and Spain.

CDR1 and CDR2 from the germline V gene are SEHNR and FQNEAQ (reference sequence). The CDR3 is made up of 15 amino acids. V gave up 6 bases and J gave up 4 bases; unmatched junction bases: 8. By frequency in the sample, this clone is medium-sized. Clones were read by immunoSEQ multiplex PCR, and TCRdb kept only the in-frame ones, dropping some. The table includes roughly 180,000 clones, around 83% detected once. The gene calls are TRBV7-9 and TRBJ2-2, with 7 bases identical to TRBD1. The sequence was obtained from a man aged 18 to 29 with acute or convalescent COVID-19. Sequencing input: peripheral blood. Written as DNA, the CDR3 is TGTGCCAGCAGTTCGAGGGGGCTCGGCACCGGGGAGCTGTTTTTT. Translated, it gives CASSSRGLGTGELFF.